Below are 31 T cell receptor beta chains sequenced from a single sample in a study of human T cells and chemical hapten exposure. Time point of the sample: patch test 3, about 24 weeks after DPC sensitization. The treatment: therapeutic diphenylcyclopropenone sensitization with weekly scalp DPC. A single record per CDR3 protein comes from TCRdb applying MiXCR to the RACE reads. The sample lists about 89,000 distinct CDR3 sequences, around 13% occurring once. The sequences come from whole blood, collected in connection with sensitization to the hapten diphenylcyclopropenone (DPC). These receptors were collected from a woman between 45 and 60 years old with alopecia areata. Some clones in this sample may be carry-over from other donors' samples.

This clonotype was detected ten times or more. The chain has TRBV6-5 and TRBJ2-4; maybe TRBD2 (5 bases). The CDR3 loop spans 14 amino acids. Germline CDR1 reads MNHEY; CDR2 reads SVGAGI. Trimming removed 6 bases at V and 7 bases at J, with 16 bases between. The CDR3 is CASSPGVGRNIQYF. For the CDR3, the DNA is TGTGCCAGCAGCCCCGGGGTGGGCCGGAACATTCAGTACTTC.

This clonotype was picked up a small number of times. The rearrangement joins TRBV2 to TRBJ2-1; 12 bases are a match to TRBD2. V shed 5 bases and J 7 bases; nucleotides not matched to a gene: 6. The CDR3 is 15 amino acids. Germline CDR1 and CDR2: SNHLY and FYNNEI. CDR3 residues: CASSFTSGRRNEQFF. In DNA, the CDR3 is TGTGCCAGCAGTTTTACTAGCGGGAGGAGGAATGAGCAGTTCTTC.

The J gene is TRBJ2-6, the V gene TRBV7-9; unclear D gene. The CDR3 has 16 amino acids. Germline V CDR1 and CDR2: SEHNR, FQNEAQ (reference sequence). Between the trimmed V and J ends, which lost 3 bases and 0 bases, there was a span of 9 bases. This CDR3 reads CASSFSGLSGANVLTF. In nucleotides, the CDR3 is TGTGCCAGCAGCTTCTCAGGTCTCTCTGGGGCCAACGTCCTGACTTTC.

This clonotype came up a few times. CDR3 sequence reads: CASSLRREWPQHF. The CDR3 DNA is TGTGCCAGCAGTTTACGGAGGGAATGGCCCCAGCATTTT. The gene calls are TRBV27 and TRBJ1-5; D gene uncertain. The CDR3 contains 13 residues. Germline V gene lookup returns CDR1 MNHEY and CDR2 SMNVEV (reference sequence). The V gene lost 2 bases and the J gene lost 9 bases, with 11 bases spanning the gap.

The chain is built from TRBV10-2 and TRBJ2-7; 8 nucleotides match TRBD2. The CDR3 has 15 residues. Germline lookup yields CDR1 WSHSY and CDR2 SAAADI. V was pared by 6 bases and J by 5 bases, with 12 bases of the junction left unmatched. CDR3 protein: CASSSSGGRIHEQYF. DNA of the CDR3: TGCGCCAGCAGCTCTTCTGGCGGGAGGATCCACGAGCAGTACTTC.

The chain couples TRBV20-1 to TRBJ1-5, with 10 bases identical to TRBD1. The V segment lost 1 base and the J segment 0 bases; nucleotides outside the gene matches: 12. This CDR3 has 19 amino acids. CDR1 DFQATT and CDR2 SNEGSKA come from the germline V gene (reference sequence). The CDR3 nucleotides read TGCAGTGCTAGAGTCTTCGGGACAGGGGTCGGGTTTAGCAATCAGCCCCAGCATTTT. Its translation: CSARVFGTGVGFSNQPQHF.

This clonotype was seen once. This chain joins TRBV29-1 and TRBJ2-7; D is perhaps TRBD1 (6 bases). The CDR3 consists of 12 residues. Germline V CDR1 and CDR2: SQVTM, ANQGSEA. The V gene lost 7 bases and the J gene lost 2 bases, with 12 bases spanning the gap. The CDR3 DNA is TGCAGCGCCCGACAGGCTACCTACGAGCAGTACTTC. It translates to CSARQATYEQYF.

This chain uses TRBV29-1 with TRBJ2-5; D may be TRBD1 (6 bases). CDR1 is SQVTM, CDR2 ANQGSEA, per germline. This CDR3 is built from 13 residues. Trimming cost V 6 bases and J 3 bases, with 14 bases left between them. CDR3 loop: CSVTYGGEETQYF. CDR3 DNA: TGCAGCGTAACTTATGGGGGCGAAGAGACCCAGTACTTC.

This clonotype was seen many times. The chain employs TRBV5-4 and TRBJ2-2, with 11 bases aligning to TRBD2. This CDR3 has 19 amino acids. Germline loops: CDR1 SGHNT, CDR2 YYREEE (reference sequence). V was pared by 4 bases and J by 5 bases, with 16 bases of the junction left unmatched. The CDR3 nucleotides read TGTGCCAGCAGCGCCCGGGGCTTAGCGGGAGGGCCCAATACCGGGGAGCTGTTTTTT. Translating it yields CASSARGLAGGPNTGELFF.

This clonotype has more than one count but fewer than ten. The chain is built from TRBV29-1 and TRBJ2-3; D might be TRBD2 (5 bases). V lost 4 bases and J lost 3, with 14 bases in between. Germline CDR1 SQVTM, CDR2 ANQGSEA. This CDR3 is built from 14 residues. The chain's CDR3 is CSVVERGSTDTQYF. As DNA, the CDR3 is TGCAGCGTTGTGGAAAGAGGGAGTACAGATACGCAGTATTTT.

This clonotype was picked up a small number of times. This chain links TRBV20-1 with TRBJ2-3; no clear D gene. The CDR3 consists of 12 residues. V gave up 1 base and J gave up 7 bases, with 9 bases separating them. Germline V gives CDR1 DFQATT, CDR2 SNEGSKA (reference sequence). The CDR3 region is CSARVGRNTQYF. CDR3 in DNA: TGCAGTGCTAGAGTAGGTCGCAATACGCAGTATTTT.

This clonotype was observed a handful of times. The chain couples TRBV7-9 to TRBJ1-2; 11 bases are a match to TRBD1. Per the germline V gene, CDR1 is SEHNR and CDR2 is FQNEAQ (reference sequence). CDR3 length equals 13 residues. V dropped 11 bases and J dropped 2; count of bases not matched to a gene: 4. The CDR3, as DNA: TGTGCCGGGTGGACAGGGGGCAACTATGGCTACACCTTC. Protein sequence: CAGWTGGNYGYTF.

This clonotype has only one observation. The chain has TRBV6-1 and TRBJ1-1, with D tentatively TRBD1 (5 bases). Germline assignment: CDR1 MNHNS and CDR2 SASEGT. This CDR3 spans 13 amino acids. Trimming removed 4 bases at V and 3 bases at J, with 9 bases between. As DNA, the CDR3 is TGTGCCAGCAGTGTCTGGGGGGACACTGAAGCTTTCTTT. Its protein is CASSVWGDTEAFF.

This clonotype was seen repeatedly, ten times or more. The CDR3: CASSSRLQSYEQYF. The CDR3 region has the DNA TGTGCCAGCAGCTCAAGGTTACAGAGCTACGAGCAGTACTTC. The chain employs TRBV11-2 and TRBJ2-7, with D unresolved. Germline CDR1 reads SGHAT; CDR2 reads FQNNGV. V lost 4 bases and J lost 3, with 13 bases in between. The length of the CDR3 is 14 residues.

This rearrangement joins TRBV20-1 to TRBJ1-5; possible D gene TRBD1, 6 bases. The ends were cut back, 6 bases at V and 2 bases at J, with 14 bases in the middle. The CDR3 runs 14 residues. Germline V gene lookup returns CDR1 DFQATT and CDR2 SNEGSKA (reference sequence). The CDR3: CSAKQGWGNQPQHF. The CDR3 DNA is TGCAGTGCCAAACAGGGCTGGGGCAATCAGCCCCAGCATTTT.

This clonotype was found many times. The chain employs TRBV7-9 and TRBJ1-2, with D perhaps matching TRBD1 (5 bases). Germline CDR1 and CDR2: SEHNR and FQNEAQ (reference sequence). The CDR3 contains 14 residues. Between the trimmed V and J ends, which lost 8 bases and 2 bases, there was a span of 15 bases. CDR3 DNA sequence: TGTGCCAGCGGGGAAGAATGGGGGAACTATGGCTACACCTTC. Protein sequence: CASGEEWGNYGYTF.

Only a few counts were recorded for this clonotype. The chain links TRBV18 to TRBJ2-7, with D perhaps assigned TRBD1 or TRBD2 (6 bases each). Deletions cut 0 bases from V and 6 bases from J, with 21 bases between. The CDR3 is made up of 17 amino acids. Germline loops: CDR1 KGHSH, CDR2 LQKENI. The CDR3 bases are TGTGCCAGCTCACCACCAGGTAGCAGGGGAGGATGGTCCGAGCAGTACTTC. Protein sequence: CASSPPGSRGGWSEQYF.

This clonotype was recorded many times. The J gene is TRBJ2-1, the V gene TRBV19, with 7 bases that match TRBD2. Per germline, CDR1 LNHDA and CDR2 SQIVND (reference sequence). This CDR3 comprises 16 residues. V shed 6 bases and J 7 bases; nucleotides not matched to a gene: 15. For the CDR3, the DNA is TGTGCCAGTAGGCCTCTTGTCGCGGGAGTAGAAAATGAGCAGTTCTTC. Amino acid sequence: CASRPLVAGVENEQFF.

This sequence joins TRBV5-1 and TRBJ2-3; D is undetermined. The germline V gene encodes CDR1 SGHRS and CDR2 YFSETQ. The CDR3 covers 13 residues. Trimming removed 2 bases at V and 2 bases at J, with 6 bases between. The CDR3 DNA is TGCGCCAGCAGCTTCCAGCCCACAGATACGCAGTATTTT. Its translation: CASSFQPTDTQYF.

This clonotype was observed many times. The chain employs TRBV6-5 and TRBJ2-7; the D is unclear. Trimming cost V 2 bases and J 5 bases, with 22 bases left between them. The CDR3 extends over 17 amino acids. Germline V gene sequence: CDR1 MNHEY, CDR2 SVGAGI. The CDR3 here is CASSYSGGRPTSDEQYF. CDR3 in DNA: TGTGCCAGCAGTTACAGTGGCGGTCGACCAACTTCGGACGAGCAGTACTTC.

This clonotype was picked up a small number of times. The rearrangement links TRBV28 to TRBJ2-7; 11 bases are shared with TRBD2. CDR3 length: 14 residues. Germline trimming cut 8 bases from V and 1 base from J; bases unmatched to any gene: 4. Germline-derived CDR1 and CDR2 are MDHEN and SYDVKM. CDR3 nucleotides: TGTGCCAGCCCTCCTAGCGGGAGGTCCTACGAGCAGTACTTC. Encoded protein: CASPPSGRSYEQYF.

This clonotype was picked up many times. The gene calls are TRBV14 and TRBJ2-5; no firm D call. Trimming removed 4 bases from V and 4 bases from J, with 10 bases in between. The V gene's germline CDR1 is SGHDN and CDR2 FVKESK. This CDR3 region has 13 residues. The CDR3 here is CASSRQGPETQYF. The CDR3, as DNA: TGTGCCAGCAGCCGCCAAGGCCCAGAGACCCAGTACTTC.

The rearrangement uses TRBV5-1 and TRBJ1-1; 8 bases line up with TRBD1. Germline V gene data show CDR1 as SGHRS and CDR2 as YFSETQ. V was pared by 1 base and J by 4 bases, with 9 bases of the junction left unmatched. This CDR3 contains 16 residues. For the CDR3, the DNA is TGCGCCAGCAGCTTGAGTCCAGGGGGCGAAGTCACTGAAGCTTTCTTT. This sequence encodes CASSLSPGGEVTEAFF.

The V and J genes are TRBV5-1 and TRBJ2-7; no clear D. This CDR3 comprises 15 residues. V dropped 0 bases and J dropped 0 bases, with 10 bases sitting between them. In germline, CDR1 is SGHRS, CDR2 YFSETQ. CDR3 nucleotide sequence: TGCGCCAGCAGCTTGGGCCTACCGAGCTCCTACGAGCAGTACTTC. Translation: CASSLGLPSSYEQYF.

A few counts support this clonotype. The chain has TRBV7-9 and TRBJ2-1; D tentatively reads TRBD1 or TRBD2 (5 bases each). There are 15 residues in the CDR3. The V gene lost 5 bases and the J gene lost 3 bases, with 14 bases spanning the gap. Germline CDR1 reads SEHNR; CDR2 reads FQNEAQ (reference sequence). CDR3 sequence: CASSPGTPGYNEQFF. CDR3 sequence (DNA): TGTGCCAGCAGCCCAGGGACGCCCGGCTACAATGAGCAGTTCTTC.

This clonotype was observed at least ten times. The chain combines TRBV7-8 with TRBJ2-5; 7 bases are shared with TRBD1. This CDR3 contains 14 residues. The trim removed 6 bases at V and 2 bases at J, leaving 6 bases unmatched. The V gene's germline CDR1 is SGHVS and CDR2 FQNEAQ. The CDR3 nucleotides read TGTGCCAGCAGAGACAGGGTTCGGCAAGAGACCCAGTACTTC. This codes for CASRDRVRQETQYF.

The table lists this clonotype with many counts. The CDR3 DNA sequence: TGTGCCAGCAGCTTGGTTTCAGCCTACAATGAGCAGTTCTTC. This translates into CASSLVSAYNEQFF. V gene TRBV5-8 combines with J gene TRBJ2-1; unclear D gene. There are 14 residues in the CDR3. In germline, CDR1 is SGHTS, CDR2 YDEGEE. The V end lost 0 bases, the J end lost 2 bases, and 6 bases lay between the germline ends.

The V and J genes are TRBV6-4 and TRBJ2-2; no definite D call. The V and J ends lost 5 bases and 3 bases respectively, with 13 bases between them. Germline V gene sequence: CDR1 MRHNA, CDR2 SNTAGT. CDR3 length: 15 amino acids. As DNA, the CDR3 is TGTGCCAGCAGTAGCGACGGAGCCGACACCGGGGAGCTGTTTTTT. It specifies CASSSDGADTGELFF.

This clonotype was counted many times. The chain employs TRBV7-7 and TRBJ2-1; TRBD2 aligns across 13 bases. J gave up 7 bases and V 6 bases, and 9 bases lay outside the gene matches. The CDR3 has 16 amino acids. Germline loops: CDR1 SSHAT, CDR2 FNYEAQ (reference sequence). The CDR3 protein is CASSSGLAGAQNEQFF. In DNA, the CDR3 is TGTGCCAGCAGTTCAGGACTAGCGGGAGCGCAGAATGAGCAGTTCTTC.

V and J are TRBV28 and TRBJ2-2, with D hard to call. Trimming took off 5 bases at V and 7 bases at J, with 14 bases between the two ends. The CDR3 sequence is 14 residues long. Per germline, CDR1 MDHEN and CDR2 SYDVKM. The CDR3 loop reads CASSQGRTFGELFF. CDR3 nucleotide sequence: TGTGCCAGCAGTCAAGGCCGCACATTCGGGGAGCTGTTTTTT.

A few counts support this clonotype. A much larger clone lies a single base off, so this may be a read error. The chain recombines TRBV20-1 with TRBJ2-7; D unresolved. CDR1 DFQATT and CDR2 SNEGSKA come from the germline V gene (reference sequence). V was cut by 1 base and J by 0 bases, with 10 bases left in between. The CDR3 consists of 14 residues. CDR3 in amino acids: CSARVQRSSYEQYF. Written as DNA, the CDR3 is TGCAGTGCTAGAGTCCAAAGAAGCTCCTACGAGCAGTACTTC.